A selection of T cell receptor beta chains follows, all from one sample in a study. One entry per CDR3 protein results from TCRdb running MiXCR on the 5' RACE reads. The sample lists thousands of distinct CDR3 sequences; around 42% were seen once. The sample consisted of memory CD4+ T cells sorted from blood. The receptor set was obtained from a female donor with breast cancer. The CDR3 runs from the conserved cysteine through the conserved F or W. A D gene is named only where the DNA matches it firmly. Expanded clones are given a class, and other clones once, few, many or no size at all.

D gene | J gene | V gene | clone size | CDR3 DNA | CDR3 protein
TRBD2 | TRBJ2-5 | TRBV4-1 | medium-sized | TGCGCCAGCAGCCACCCGGGACTAGCGGGGGGGCCGAACCAAGAGACCCAGTACTTC | CASSHPGLAGGPNQETQYF
. | TRBJ1-6 | TRBV10-3 | . | TGTGCCATCAGTGAGGACCTACCGGGGTCACCCCTCCACTTT | CAISEDLPGSPLHF
. | TRBJ1-3 | TRBV7-2 | few | TGTGCCAGCAGCTTAGTCTTCTCTGGAAACACCATATATTTT | CASSLVFSGNTIYF
TRBD1 | TRBJ2-5 | TRBV10-2 | few | TGCGCCAGCAGTGGACAGGGGGTCCAAGAGACCCAGTACTTC | CASSGQGVQETQYF
. | TRBJ1-3 | TRBV11-2 | . | TGTGCCAGCAGCCCACTCAAGGAAGGAAACACCATATATTTT | CASSPLKEGNTIYF
. | TRBJ2-3 | TRBV18 | . | TGTGCCAGCTCACCATCTAGCTTCACAGATACGCAGTATTTT | CASSPSSFTDTQYF
. | TRBJ1-1 | TRBV6-2/TRBV6-3 | . | TGTGCCAGCCGCCAGGGGTACAGGGACACTGAAGCTTTCTTT | CASRQGYRDTEAFF
TRBD1 | TRBJ1-2 | TRBV6-6 | medium-sized | TGTGCCAGCAGCCGGGGACAGGGTGACTATGGCTACACCTTC | CASSRGQGDYGYTF
. | TRBJ1-2 | TRBV9 | few | TGTGCCAGCAGTAGCTCGGGCTATGGCTACACCTTC | CASSSSGYGYTF
TRBD2 | TRBJ2-1 | TRBV20-1 | . | TGCAGTGCTATGACACTAGCGGGAGGGAATGAGCAGTTCTTC | CSAMTLAGGNEQFF
TRBD2 | TRBJ2-1 | TRBV7-9 | . | TGTGCCAGCAGCCGACTAGCGGGGGGATACAATGAGCAGTTCTTC | CASSRLAGGYNEQFF
. | TRBJ2-1 | TRBV3-1 | few | TGTGCCAGCAGCTCGAGGGACTGGGATGAGCAGTTCTTC | CASSSRDWDEQFF
. | TRBJ1-6 | TRBV12-3/TRBV12-4 | . | TGTGCCAGCAGTTCGGGCCGTCACGCCGCGGGAGGGGGACCTTCACCCCTCCACTTT | CASSSGRHAAGGGPSPLHF
. | TRBJ1-4 | TRBV3-1 | . | TGTGCCAGCAGCCAAGTTATGGGAATTAATGAAAAACTGTTTTTT | CASSQVMGINEKLFF
. | TRBJ1-1 | TRBV29-1 | . | TGCAGCGTTGATTATGTAGGGGGTGAAGCTTTCTTT | CSVDYVGGEAFF
. | TRBJ2-7 | TRBV5-6 | medium-sized | TGTGCCAGCAGCTTGATGAACAGATACTACGAGCAGTACTTC | CASSLMNRYYEQYF
. | TRBJ2-7 | TRBV20-1 | . | TGCAGTGCTAGGGTGCCCTCTGGTAGCTTCTCCTCCTACGAGCAGTACTTC | CSARVPSGSFSSYEQYF
TRBD1 | TRBJ2-1 | TRBV24-1 | . | TGTGCCACCAGTGAACCTCACAGGGGGAAGGGGAGCGATGAGCAGTTCTTC | CATSEPHRGKGSDEQFF
TRBD2 | TRBJ2-5 | TRBV12-3/TRBV12-4 | once | TGTGCCATCTCTAGCGGGGGGGCTTATAATGAGCAGTACTTC | CAISSGGAYNEQYF
. | TRBJ2-2 | TRBV5-1 | . | TGCGCCAGCAGAGAGGGCTCCAACACCGGGGAGCTGTTTTTT | CASREGSNTGELFF
. | TRBJ2-7 | TRBV6-5 | medium-sized | TGTGCCAGCATTCCCAGAAGGGCAGTACAGTACTTC | CASIPRRAVQYF
. | TRBJ1-2 | TRBV12-3/TRBV12-4 | . | TGTGCCAGCAGCCCCCTCCGGACGGACTATGGCTACACCTTC | CASSPLRTDYGYTF
. | TRBJ2-7 | TRBV4-1 | . | TGCGCCAGCAGCCGCGGGACTTACGAGCAGTACTTC | CASSRGTYEQYF